The sequence of this T cell receptor (beta chain) was determined in a study of blood T cell repertoires in COVID-19. The overall study: Samples representing acute and convalescent COVID-19 were sourced from the United States, Italy and Spain.

The germline V and J ends were trimmed by 0 bases and 4 bases, with 18 bases remaining between them. Germline CDR1 and CDR2: SGHRS and YFSETQ. This CDR3 contains 17 residues. Recruits, aged roughly 18 to 95 years, lived in 24 US areas. Cohort 3 donors counted as recovered after two negative PCRs, clearance, or resolved symptoms. Original handling: Amplification of reference gene primers was used by the study to estimate nucleated cell counts. TCRdb's copy holds only in-frame clones and misses some; the assay was immunoSEQ multiplex PCR. V, J and clone size are taken as reported in that table, and D and trimming were inferred from the DNA itself. The table shows around 300,000 clones, with 88% occurring only once.

The sequence derives from a woman in her twenties or thirties who had recovered from COVID-19. The chain links TRBV5-1 to TRBJ2-3; tentative D call: TRBD2 (7 bases). Sequencing was done on a sample of PBMCs or T cells enriched from blood (not recorded which). The chain's CDR3 is CASSLELRGAGADTQYF. CDR3 sequence (DNA): TGCGCCAGCAGCTTGGAGTTACGGGGGGCCGGCGCAGATACGCAGTATTTT.